The 17 T cell receptor beta chains below were found in one sample sequenced in a study of T cells in Graves' hyperthyroidism and ophthalmopathy. Amplification yielded TCR beta CDR3 regions, with RNA transcripts as the source. HTBI primers were used for first-round RT-PCR of the TCR CDR3. TCRdb re-called the multiplex PCR reads with MiXCR, one entry per CDR3 protein. The table lists 400,000 or so distinct CDR3 sequences, over 11% of them singletons, with approximately 29% in the top ten. Sequenced material: blood. The receptors shown here come from a man over 45 with Graves' ophthalmopathy.

The chain couples TRBV12-3 or TRBV12-4 to TRBJ2-2; no definite D call. Trimming pared 2 bases from V and 6 bases from J, leaving 10 bases between. The CDR3 spans 14 residues. The CDR3 region has the DNA TGTGCCAGCAGTTTAATGGCTTCAGCCGGGGAGCTGTTTTTT. This codes for CASSLMASAGELFF.

At least ten counts were recorded for this clonotype. This rearrangement joins TRBV28 to TRBJ1-2; perhaps TRBD1 as D (5 bases). Germline CDR1 MDHEN, CDR2 SYDVKM. The CDR3 contains 15 residues. Trimming left V 4 bases short and J 6 bases short, with 18 bases between. For the CDR3, the DNA is TGTGCCAGCAGTTCCCAACAGGCCGGGGGGAATGGCTACACCTTC. As protein: CASSSQQAGGNGYTF.

The sample holds a few counts of this clonotype. The chain combines TRBV7-9 with TRBJ1-2; D perhaps matches TRBD1 (6 bases). Germline V lookup: CDR1 SEHNR, CDR2 FQNEAQ (reference sequence). This CDR3 is 13 amino acids long. V shed 5 bases and J shed 7 bases, with 14 bases lying between them. In DNA, the CDR3 is TGTGCCAGCAGCGCGAACAGGGTTTTTGGCTACACCTTC. This translates into CASSANRVFGYTF.

The chain joins TRBV12-3 or TRBV12-4 to TRBJ2-1; 11 bases line up with TRBD2. CDR3 length: 15 amino acids. V gave up 7 bases and J gave up 5 bases; unmatched junction bases: 7. The DNA of the CDR3 is TGTGCCAGCATTCGCCGGGGACTAGCGGACAATGAGCAGTTCTTC. This gives the protein CASIRRGLADNEQFF.

This clonotype was seen only once. The chain uses TRBV7-9 and TRBJ2-2, with 7 bases identical to TRBD2. Losses at the gene ends were 5 bases for V and 4 bases for J; bases not matched to a gene: 13. CDR3 length: 17 amino acids. Germline CDR1 and CDR2: SEHNR and FQNEAQ (reference sequence). The CDR3: CASSGASGSRGTGELFF. CDR3 sequence (DNA): TGTGCCAGCAGCGGGGCTAGCGGAAGTCGGGGCACCGGGGAGCTGTTTTTT. The full variable domain, its missing parts supplied by reference TRBV7-9 and TRBJ2-2, is DTGVSQNPRHKITKRGQNVTFRCDPISEHNRLYWYRQTLGQGPEFLTYFQNEAQLEKSRLLSDRFSAERPKGSFSTLEIQRTEQGDSAMYLCASSGASGSRGTGELFFGEGSRLTVL.

This clonotype was seen a few times. The chain joins TRBV7-2 to TRBJ1-2; maybe TRBD1 (5 bases). Per germline, CDR1 SGHTA and CDR2 FQGNSA. The CDR3 has 16 amino acids. Trimming left V 0 bases short and J 2 bases short, with 13 bases between. This CDR3 is CASSLAPLQANYGYTF. In DNA form, the CDR3 reads TGTGCCAGCAGCTTAGCACCATTACAGGCCAACTATGGCTACACCTTC.

This clonotype has more than one count but fewer than ten. This sequence joins TRBV12-5 and TRBJ1-1, with D maybe TRBD1 (5 bases). The V end was cut by 3 bases, the J end by 5 bases, with 16 bases between. CDR1 is LGHNT and CDR2 is FRNRAP in the germline V gene. The CDR3 loop spans 15 amino acids. This CDR3 reads CASGFGFFGGTEAFF. The CDR3 DNA reads TGTGCTAGTGGTTTCGGGTTTTTCGGGGGGACTGAAGCTTTCTTT.

This clonotype came up many times. This sequence joins TRBV20-1 and TRBJ2-4; unclear D gene. This CDR3 spans 13 amino acids. Trimming removed 3 bases at V and 1 base at J, with 7 bases between. Germline V CDR1 and CDR2: DFQATT, SNEGSKA (reference sequence). Here the CDR3 reads CSASRGAKNIQYF. For the CDR3, the DNA is TGCAGTGCTAGCCGTGGGGCCAAAAACATTCAGTACTTC.

This clonotype was detected a few times. The J gene is TRBJ2-1, the V gene TRBV9, with D possibly matching TRBD1 (6 bases). Trimming took 0 bases from V and 10 from J, leaving 17 bases between them. The CDR3 is 15 residues long. Germline CDR1 reads SGDLS; CDR2 reads YYNGEE. CDR3 nucleotide sequence: TGTGCCAGCAGCGTAGTAGGGAGAGAAGGGGGAGAGCAGTTCTTC. Its translation: CASSVVGREGGEQFF.

This chain connects TRBV6-1 to TRBJ2-7, with D maybe TRBD1 (6 bases). Germline V gives CDR1 MNHNS, CDR2 SASEGT. This CDR3 has 13 residues. Trimming took off 5 bases at V and 7 bases at J, with 15 bases between the two ends. CDR3 sequence: CASSRTSGVEQYF. CDR3 DNA: TGTGCCAGCAGTAGAACCTCAGGGGTGGAGCAGTACTTC.

This rearrangement joins TRBV5-6 to TRBJ2-1; D is uncertain. Trimming removed 4 bases at V and 2 bases at J, with 16 bases between. Germline-derived CDR1 and CDR2 are SGHDT and YYEEEE. CDR3 length: 16 amino acids. DNA of the CDR3: TGTGCCAGCAGCACGGGCGCCGGTTCCACCTACAATGAGCAGTTCTTC. This translates into CASSTGAGSTYNEQFF. Full variable domain (remainder filled in from reference TRBV5-6 and TRBJ2-1): DAGVTQSPTHLIKTRGQQVTLRCSPKSGHDTVSWYQQALGQGPQFIFQYYEEEERQRGNFPDRFSGHQFPNYSSELNVNALLLGDSALYLCASSTGAGSTYNEQFFGPGTRLTVL.

This clonotype was seen many times. The rearrangement joins TRBV30 to TRBJ2-1; tentative D call: TRBD1 (6 bases). The CDR3 sequence is 12 residues long. V was trimmed by 2 bases and J by 10 bases, leaving 12 bases between them. In germline, CDR1 is GTSNPN, CDR2 SVGIG (reference sequence). The CDR3 loop is CAWSTTGKEQFF. The DNA of the CDR3 is TGTGCCTGGAGTACCACAGGGAAAGAGCAGTTCTTC.

This clonotype has a count of ten or more. J is TRBJ2-2 and V is TRBV11-2; 9 positions match TRBD2. Germline V gives CDR1 SGHAT, CDR2 FQNNGV. The CDR3 is 15 residues long. V dropped 4 bases and J dropped 3; count of bases not matched to a gene: 3. The CDR3, as DNA: TGTGCCAGCAGCTGGACTAGCGTGTACACCGGGGAGCTGTTTTTT. The encoded protein is CASSWTSVYTGELFF.

V gene TRBV9 combines with J gene TRBJ2-1; TRBD2 is a possible D gene (5 bases). This CDR3 is built from 15 residues. Trimming cost V 0 bases and J 7 bases, with 14 bases left between them. Per germline, CDR1 SGDLS and CDR2 YYNGEE. CDR3 nucleotide sequence: TGTGCCAGCAGCGTAGAGGCTGGTCCGGGGAATGAGCAGTTCTTC. It codes for CASSVEAGPGNEQFF.

The chain links TRBV4-1 to TRBJ1-2; 11 bases line up with TRBD1. This CDR3 has 15 amino acids. J gave up 4 bases and V 4 bases, and 5 bases lay outside the gene matches. In germline, CDR1 is MGHRA, CDR2 YSYEKL. The DNA of the CDR3 is TGCGCCAGCAGCCGTGGACAGGGGGCGTCCTATGGCTACACCTTC. This sequence encodes CASSRGQGASYGYTF.

In the case of this clonotype: One junction end disagrees with the germline gene, perhaps due to a read error. V is TRBV5-4 and J is TRBJ2-7; 13 bases line up with TRBD2. This CDR3 region has 19 residues. The germline CDR1 and CDR2 sequences are SGHNT and YYREEE (reference sequence). CDR3: CAGSFGTSTSGRYSYEQYF. CDR3 nucleotides: TGTGCCGGCAGCTTCGGGACGTCGACTAGCGGGAGGTACTCCTACGAGCAGTACTTC.

This clonotype has ten or more counts. CDR3 sequence (DNA): TGTGCCAGCAGCTTAACGGGGACTGGAAACTACGAGCAGTACTTC. It encodes CASSLTGTGNYEQYF. The chain uses TRBV7-3 and TRBJ2-7; D perhaps matches TRBD2 (6 bases). This CDR3 contains 15 residues. Germline V gives CDR1 SGHTA, CDR2 FQGTGA. Trimming took 0 bases from V and 3 from J, leaving 12 bases between them.